This is a list of T cell receptor beta chains from one sample in a study of graft-versus-host responses after intestinal transplantation. Their recognized antigens are unknown. Repertoires were generated with immunoSEQ multiplex PCR, while TCRdb's copy carries only in-frame clones and drops some. The repertoire has about 86,000 clones, 88% of them found once; the top ten carry about 0.27%. Source: unstimulated CD4+ T cells sorted from spleen or lymph node cells, taken before transplant. The receptors originated from a human donor who was the organ donor for an intestinal transplant. The CDR3 runs from the conserved cysteine through the conserved F or W. D genes are given only for firm matches. Clone size is given for some rows only: seen once, a few or many times, or a class if the clone is expanded.

>.|TRBJ2-1|.|TRBV7-2
TGTGCCAGCAGCCCCGCGGGGACGGGTTTCAATGAGCAGTTCTTC
CASSPAGTGFNEQFF
>TRBD2|TRBJ2-7|few|TRBV27
TGTGCCAGCAACCGGGGGGGGGCAAAAACCTACGAGCAGTACTTC
CASNRGGAKTYEQYF
>.|TRBJ2-7|.|TRBV20-1
TGCAGTGCTACTCGGGGTCACGAGCAGTACTTC
CSATRGHEQYF
>.|TRBJ2-3|.|TRBV2
TGTGCCAGCGGCCCCACCTGGCAGTATTTT
CASGPTWQYF
>TRBD2|TRBJ2-1|.|TRBV5-5
TGTGCCAGCAGCTATATCGCACCCCAGGGACTAGCGGGACGAGAGCAGTTCTTC
CASSYIAPQGLAGREQFF
>TRBD2|TRBJ2-7|.|TRBV2
TGTGCCAGCAGGGGGGGGACTAGCGGGCCCCCGTACGAGCAGTACTTC
CASRGGTSGPPYEQYF
>TRBD1|TRBJ1-6|.|TRBV7-2
TGTGCCAGCAGCCCTTTTGGACAGGAATCCCCCCTCCACTTT
CASSPFGQESPLHF
>.|TRBJ1-6|.|TRBV6-1
TGTGCCAGTGGCAATTCACCCCTCCACTTT
CASGNSPLHF
>.|TRBJ2-4|.|TRBV5-4
TGTGCCAGCAGCCGTGACGGTAGTCGGTCGGGGGACATTCAGTACTTC
CASSRDGSRSGDIQYF
>TRBD1|TRBJ2-7|once|TRBV7-2
TGTGCCAGCAGCTCTGGGGCTGGGACAGGGTTCCACGAGCAGTACTTC
CASSSGAGTGFHEQYF
>.|TRBJ2-7|.|TRBV5-1
TGCGCCAGCAGCTTGGCAGCGCAGGGGATCCACGAGCAGTACTTC
CASSLAAQGIHEQYF
>TRBD2|TRBJ2-7|once|TRBV2
TGTGCCAGCAGGACTAGCGGGAGCGAGCAGTACTTC
CASRTSGSEQYF
>TRBD2|TRBJ2-5|.|TRBV11-2
TGTGCCAGCAGCTTTGGGAGGGTCGGGACCCAGTACTTC
CASSFGRVGTQYF
>TRBD2|TRBJ2-5|.|TRBV29-1
TGCAGCGTTCGTTCATACGGGCGGGAGGGCCTTCGAGGAGAGACCCAGTACTTC
CSVRSYGREGLRGETQYF
>.|TRBJ1-1|.|TRBV7-2
TGTGCCAGCAGCTTTCTGCGGGACACTGAAGCTTTCTTT
CASSFLRDTEAFF
>TRBD2|TRBJ2-7|.|TRBV28
TGTGCCAGCAATAGACTAGCGGAATACGAGCAGTACTTC
CASNRLAEYEQYF
>.|TRBJ1-5|.|TRBV23-1
TGCGCCAGCCAGGCTGTGCAGGCCAATCAGCCCCAGCATTTT
CASQAVQANQPQHF